Below, 26 T cell receptor beta chains from the same sample are listed, as sequenced in a study of T-cell memory formation after mild COVID-19. Via MiXCR, TCRdb re-called the 5' RACE reads, giving one row per CDR3 protein. The sample lists roughly 300,000 distinct CDR3 sequences; 8% to 10% were seen once. The sequenced sample was PBMCs or a T cell subset sorted from them (not recorded which). The receptors shown here come from a man younger than 35 who had mild COVID-19 (a few samples of this study predate the infection). Cell type and time point are not known.

The chain has TRBV11-2 and TRBJ2-1, with 11 bases identical to TRBD1. Germline V gene sequence: CDR1 SGHAT, CDR2 FQNNGV. V lost 3 bases, J lost 15 bases, and 4 bases stayed unmatched. The CDR3 length is 12 residues. Here the CDR3 reads CASSLGTGGVFF. The CDR3 DNA reads as TGTGCCAGCAGCTTGGGGACAGGGGGGGTGTTCTTC.

This clonotype occurred many times. The chain joins TRBV5-1 to TRBJ1-1; the match to TRBD1 covers 9 bases. There are 15 residues in the CDR3. V dropped 6 bases and J dropped 4; count of bases not matched to a gene: 10. Germline V gives CDR1 SGHRS, CDR2 YFSETQ. This chain's CDR3 is CASIGTGNRGTEAFF. CDR3 coding DNA: TGCGCCAGCATTGGGACAGGGAACAGAGGCACTGAAGCTTTCTTT.

This clonotype was picked up many times. This chain links TRBV4-3 with TRBJ1-1; no clear D. V lost 0 bases and J lost 2, with 4 bases in between. Looked up from germline, CDR1 is LGHNA and CDR2 is YSLEER. CDR3 size: 13 residues. Written as DNA, the CDR3 is TGCGCCAGCAGCCAAGAGGTTAACACTGAAGCTTTCTTT. It yields the protein CASSQEVNTEAFF.

The J gene is TRBJ1-2, the V gene TRBV7-9; D not resolved. From germline, CDR1 is SEHNR and CDR2 FQNEAQ (reference sequence). This CDR3 contains 13 residues. V was trimmed by 9 bases and J by 0 bases, leaving 11 bases between them. CDR3 sequence: CARTELTNYGYTF. The CDR3 nucleotides are TGTGCCAGAACAGAGCTAACTAACTATGGCTACACCTTC.

This chain connects TRBV5-1 to TRBJ2-7; TRBD1 matches at 8 bases. CDR1 is SGHRS, CDR2 YFSETQ, per germline. The CDR3 totals 14 residues. V trimming: 4 bases; J trimming: 6 bases; junction bases outside the gene matches: 9. Here the CDR3 DNA reads TGCGCCAGCAGCAAAGGACAGGGTTCGGGCGAGCAGTACTTC. It codes for CASSKGQGSGEQYF.

The sample holds many counts of this clonotype. The chain links TRBV6-6 to TRBJ2-7, with 8 positions matching TRBD1. This CDR3 has 14 amino acids. V lost 9 bases, J lost 1 base, and 8 bases stayed unmatched. Germline V lookup: CDR1 MNHNY, CDR2 SVGAGI (reference sequence). CDR3 residues: CASSDRGVSYEQYF. For the CDR3, the DNA is TGTGCCAGTTCAGACAGGGGTGTTTCCTACGAGCAGTACTTC.

This clonotype has at least ten counts. The chain has TRBV5-1 and TRBJ1-1; 12 bases match TRBD1. This CDR3 spans 17 amino acids. Trimming cost V 3 bases and J 4 bases; bases outside gene matches: 10. Germline loops: CDR1 SGHRS, CDR2 YFSETQ. The CDR3: CASSSLGQGASGTEAFF. The CDR3 coding sequence is TGCGCCAGCAGCTCCCTGGGACAGGGGGCGTCTGGCACTGAAGCTTTCTTT.

This clonotype occurred a few times. CDR3 protein: CSAPALNTEAFF. CDR3 in DNA: TGCAGTGCTCCAGCCTTGAACACTGAAGCTTTCTTT. This chain links TRBV20-1 with TRBJ1-1; D ambiguous. The CDR3 is made up of 12 amino acids. With 5 bases removed from V and 0 bases from J, the gap between germline ends came to 7 bases. In germline, CDR1 is DFQATT, CDR2 SNEGSKA (reference sequence).

In its sample, this clonotype was seen many times. The chain uses TRBV6-5 and TRBJ2-1; TRBD2 agrees at 10 bases. Germline assignment: CDR1 MNHEY and CDR2 SVGAGI. CDR3 length equals 14 residues. The junction had 4 bases not matched to a gene; V was cut back by 5 bases and J by 6 bases. Here the CDR3 DNA reads TGTGCCAGCAGTGTAGCGGGGGGCCTCAATGAGCAGTTCTTC. Amino acids: CASSVAGGLNEQFF.

This chain links TRBV12-3 or TRBV12-4 with TRBJ2-1; D not certain. The CDR3 runs to 13 residues. V lost 2 bases and J 8 bases, leaving 10 bases between the germline ends. CDR3 nucleotide sequence: TGTGCCAGCAGTTTAAGATCTCCCTATGAGCAGTTCTTC. Residues: CASSLRSPYEQFF.

This chain connects TRBV7-9 to TRBJ2-1; D is unresolved. The germline V gene encodes CDR1 SEHNR and CDR2 FQNEAQ (reference sequence). This CDR3 has 16 amino acids. The V end lost 5 bases, the J end lost 1 base, and 15 bases lay between the germline ends. CDR3 in amino acids: CASSTPLWASYNEQFF. CDR3 in DNA: TGTGCCAGCAGCACACCCCTCTGGGCTTCCTACAATGAGCAGTTCTTC.

This chain links TRBV12-3 or TRBV12-4 with TRBJ1-2; D unresolved. Trimming removed 2 bases from V and 5 bases from J, with 9 bases in between. The CDR3 runs to 13 residues. DNA of the CDR3: TGTGCCAGCAGTTTATACCCCCTTTATGGCTACACCTTC. Protein sequence: CASSLYPLYGYTF.

A few counts support this clonotype. CDR3 bases: TGTGCCTGGAGTGTGGACAGCGACTCCTATAATTCACCCCTCCACTTT. Protein sequence: CAWSVDSDSYNSPLHF. The gene calls are TRBV30 and TRBJ1-6, with D possibly matching TRBD1 (6 bases). Germline values: CDR1 GTSNPN, CDR2 SVGIG (reference sequence). V lost 0 bases and J lost 0, with 9 bases in between. The CDR3 loop spans 16 amino acids.

This clonotype has a count of ten or more. The gene calls are TRBV7-9 and TRBJ2-2; D is unresolved. CDR1 and CDR2 from the germline V gene are SEHNR and FQNEAQ (reference sequence). V was clipped by 5 bases and J by 5 bases, with 9 bases between them. The CDR3 runs to 13 residues. The CDR3 sequence is CASSLGRTGELFF. The CDR3 region has the DNA TGTGCCAGCAGCCTCGGACGAACCGGGGAGCTGTTTTTT.

The rearrangement uses TRBV18 and TRBJ2-5; a weak D match, TRBD1 (6 bases). This CDR3 has 14 residues. V gave up 3 bases and J gave up 1 base, with 9 bases separating them. Germline assignment: CDR1 KGHSH and CDR2 LQKENI. The CDR3 DNA follows: TGTGCCAGCTCACCCGGACAGTCCCAAGAGACCCAGTACTTC. This sequence encodes CASSPGQSQETQYF.

This clonotype turned up a few times. This chain joins TRBV27 and TRBJ1-6; a possible D gene is TRBD1 (6 bases). The germline V and J ends were trimmed by 5 bases and 10 bases, with 15 bases remaining between them. The CDR3 runs 14 residues. The germline V gene has CDR1 MNHEY and CDR2 SMNVEV (reference sequence). The CDR3 loop reads CASSLPGAGSPLHF. In DNA form, the CDR3 reads TGTGCCAGCAGTCTCCCAGGGGCGGGCTCACCCCTCCACTTT.

The chain combines TRBV6-2 or TRBV6-3 with TRBJ2-1; no clear D gene. The CDR3 extends over 14 amino acids. V lost 2 bases and J 5 bases, leaving 10 bases between the germline ends. Germline V gene lookup returns CDR1 MNHEY and CDR2 SVGEGT. The CDR3 DNA sequence: TGTGCCAGCAGTTACAGACGGAATAACAATGAGCAGTTCTTC. Translating it yields CASSYRRNNNEQFF.

This clonotype was counted at least ten times. The rearrangement uses TRBV6-2 or TRBV6-3 and TRBJ1-1; no reliable D call. The CDR3 is made up of 13 amino acids. The V gene lost 1 base and the J gene lost 4 bases, with 7 bases spanning the gap. The germline gives CDR1 MNHEY, CDR2 SVGEGT. This chain's CDR3 is CASSYWDFTEAFF. DNA of the CDR3: TGTGCCAGCAGTTACTGGGATTTCACTGAAGCTTTCTTT.

This clonotype was seen many times. The genes are TRBV7-2 and TRBJ2-1; 8 bases are a match to TRBD1. CDR3 length equals 15 residues. V lost 5 bases, J lost 2 bases, and 5 bases stayed unmatched. The germline gives CDR1 SGHTA, CDR2 FQGNSA. The CDR3 loop is CASSTQGQAYNEQFF. The DNA for the CDR3 is TGTGCCAGCAGCACCCAGGGACAGGCCTACAATGAGCAGTTCTTC.

This clonotype was observed a handful of times. The rearrangement joins TRBV6-2 or TRBV6-3 to TRBJ2-1, with TRBD1 identical over 7 bases. Germline V gene lookup returns CDR1 MNHEY and CDR2 SVGEGT. The V segment lost 6 bases and the J segment 4 bases; nucleotides outside the gene matches: 12. The CDR3 runs to 16 residues. The CDR3 is CASRRSRGQTYNEQFF. As DNA, the CDR3 is TGTGCCAGCAGGCGAAGTAGGGGACAGACTTACAATGAGCAGTTCTTC.

This clonotype was counted only a few times. This sequence joins TRBV4-1 and TRBJ1-1; weak D call: TRBD1 (5 bases). Germline-derived CDR1 and CDR2 are MGHRA and YSYEKL. Trimming pared 0 bases from V and 1 base from J, leaving 15 bases between. The CDR3 is made up of 17 amino acids. The CDR3 DNA sequence: TGCGCCAGCAGCCAAGATCAAGGGGCCACACGGAACACTGAAGCTTTCTTT. Protein: CASSQDQGATRNTEAFF.

This chain links TRBV19 with TRBJ2-7; weak D call: TRBD1 (5 bases). V gave up 3 bases and J gave up 0 bases, with 12 bases separating them. Germline lookup yields CDR1 LNHDA and CDR2 SQIVND (reference sequence). This CDR3 contains 15 residues. The CDR3 region has the DNA TGTGCCAGTAGTATGGACACCTTTTCCTCCTACGAGCAGTACGTC. It yields the protein CASSMDTFSSYEQYV.

Here the CDR3 DNA reads TGTGCCAGCAGCTTAACCCTTAATGAAAAACTGTTTTTT. Translating gives CASSLTLNEKLFF. The V gene is TRBV7-9, the J gene TRBJ1-4; D not certain. V lost 2 bases, J lost 4 bases, and 5 bases lay in between. Per germline, CDR1 SEHNR and CDR2 FQNEAQ (reference sequence). This CDR3 contains 13 residues. The variable domain in full, with the rest retrieved from reference TRBV7-9 and TRBJ1-4, is DTGVSQNPRHKITKRGQNVTFRCDPISEHNRLYWYRQTLGQGPEFLTYFQNEAQLEKSRLLSDRFSAERPKGSFSTLEIQRTEQGDSAMYLCASSLTLNEKLFFGSGTQLSVL.

The gene calls are TRBV11-2 and TRBJ2-7, with a possible D match to TRBD1 (6 bases). V was trimmed by 2 bases and J by 2 bases, leaving 10 bases between them. Germline V CDR1 and CDR2: SGHAT, FQNNGV. The CDR3 is 14 residues long. The CDR3, as DNA: TGTGCCAGCAGCTTACCAGGGGCAACCTACGAGCAGTACTTC. Translated: CASSLPGATYEQYF.

This clonotype was found many times. The chain joins TRBV2 to TRBJ1-5; TRBD1 is a possible D gene (5 bases). CDR1 is SNHLY, CDR2 FYNNEI, per germline. The CDR3 runs 14 residues. Trimming removed 4 bases from V and 5 bases from J, with 12 bases in between. The chain's CDR3 is CASSALTGHQPQHF. The CDR3 DNA sequence: TGTGCCAGCAGTGCGTTAACAGGTCATCAGCCCCAGCATTTT.

V is TRBV2 and J is TRBJ2-7; no reliable D call. This CDR3 has 13 residues. Per the germline V gene, CDR1 is SNHLY and CDR2 is FYNNEI. Trimming took 5 bases from V and 0 from J, leaving 8 bases between them. Here the CDR3 reads CASSPSFSYEQYF. CDR3 nucleotide sequence: TGTGCCAGCAGTCCAAGTTTCTCCTACGAGCAGTACTTC. Based on the CDR3 plus reference TRBV2 and TRBJ2-7, the full variable domain is EPEVTQTPSHQVTQMGQEVILRCVPISNHLYFYWYRQILGQKVEFLVSFYNNEISEKSEIFDDQFSVERPDGSNFTLKIRSTKLEDSAMYFCASSPSFSYEQYFGPGTRLTVT.